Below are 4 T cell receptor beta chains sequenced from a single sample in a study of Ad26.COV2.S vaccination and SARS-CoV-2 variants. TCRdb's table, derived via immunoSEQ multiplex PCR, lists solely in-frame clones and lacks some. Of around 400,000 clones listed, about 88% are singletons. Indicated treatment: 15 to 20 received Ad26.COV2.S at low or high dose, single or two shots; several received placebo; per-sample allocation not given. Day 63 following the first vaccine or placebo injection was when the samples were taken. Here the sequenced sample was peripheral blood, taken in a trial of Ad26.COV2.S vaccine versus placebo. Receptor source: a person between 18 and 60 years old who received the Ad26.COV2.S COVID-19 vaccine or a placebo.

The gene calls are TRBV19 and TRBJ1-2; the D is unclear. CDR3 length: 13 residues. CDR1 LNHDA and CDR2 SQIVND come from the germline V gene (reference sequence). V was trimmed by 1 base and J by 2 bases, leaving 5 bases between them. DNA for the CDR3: TGTGCCAGTAGTATAGGCCGCAACTATGGCTACACCTTC. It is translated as CASSIGRNYGYTF.

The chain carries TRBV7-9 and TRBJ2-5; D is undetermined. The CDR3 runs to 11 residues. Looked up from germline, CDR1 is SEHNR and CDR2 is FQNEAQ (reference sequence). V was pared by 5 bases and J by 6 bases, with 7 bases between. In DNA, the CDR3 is TGTGCCAGCAGCCCAGAGAAGACCCAGTACTTC. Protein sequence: CASSPEKTQYF.

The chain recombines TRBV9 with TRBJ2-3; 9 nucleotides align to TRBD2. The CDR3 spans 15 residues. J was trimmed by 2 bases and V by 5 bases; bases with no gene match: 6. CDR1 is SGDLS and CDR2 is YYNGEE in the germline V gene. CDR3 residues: CASSSGSGITDTQYF. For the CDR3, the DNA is TGTGCCAGCAGTAGCGGGAGTGGGATCACAGATACGCAGTATTTT.

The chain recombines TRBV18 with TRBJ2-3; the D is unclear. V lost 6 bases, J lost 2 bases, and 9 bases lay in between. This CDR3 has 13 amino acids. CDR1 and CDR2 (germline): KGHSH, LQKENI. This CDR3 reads CASSYHSTDTQYF. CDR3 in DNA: TGTGCCAGCTCCTACCACTCCACAGATACGCAGTATTTT.